Listed below are T cell receptor beta chains from one sample, sequenced in a study of shared clonotypes between healthy human individuals. Assay: immunoSEQ multiplex PCR; the TCRdb copy retains only in-frame clones and omits some. This sample has approximately 530,000 clones, with around 95% found just once. Sequencing input: naive CD4+ T cells sorted from blood. Receptor source: a young woman in good health. The CDR3 runs from the conserved cysteine through the conserved F or W. A D gene is named only where the DNA matches it firmly. Some rows mark clone size as missing; the rest say once, few, many or name a class of expanded clone.

>TRBJ2-5|.|.|TRBV5-1
CASSDPGKETQYF
TGCGCCAGCAGCGATCCGGGAAAAGAGACCCAGTACTTC
>TRBJ2-2|once|TRBD1|TRBV6-1
CASTGTGGTGELFF
TGTGCCAGCACCGGGACAGGGGGCACCGGGGAGCTGTTTTTT
>TRBJ2-6|.|TRBD1|TRBV4-1
CASSQVRIPGTGTSGANVLTF
TGCGCCAGCAGCCAAGTAAGGATCCCAGGGACAGGGACCTCTGGGGCCAACGTCCTGACTTTC
>TRBJ2-5|once|TRBD2|TRBV2
CASRLLTSGETQYF
TGTGCCAGCAGGCTTCTTACTAGCGGAGAGACCCAGTACTTC
>TRBJ2-1|.|.|TRBV14
CASSQDRASRDEQFF
TGTGCCAGCAGCCAAGATAGGGCTAGCCGGGATGAGCAGTTCTTC
>TRBJ2-5|.|.|TRBV28
CASSLFKWAGRPRKTQYF
TGTGCCAGCAGTTTATTTAAGTGGGCAGGGAGACCAAGAAAGACCCAGTACTTC
>TRBJ1-5|few|.|TRBV28
CASTPFWGRNQPQHF
TGTGCCAGCACTCCTTTCTGGGGGCGAAATCAGCCCCAGCATTTT
>TRBJ2-3|.|.|TRBV7-2
CASSPRGRWGDTQYF
TGTGCCAGCAGCCCTCGTGGGCGGTGGGGGGATACGCAGTATTTT
>TRBJ2-7|.|.|TRBV13
CASSSLAAPSYEQYF
TGTGCCAGCAGCTCCTTAGCGGCCCCCTCCTACGAGCAGTACTTC
>TRBJ2-2|few|.|TRBV27
CASSASGTKNTGELFF
TGTGCCAGCAGTGCCTCCGGGACAAAGAACACCGGGGAGCTGTTTTTT
>TRBJ2-3|.|.|TRBV6-1
CASWRTSTDTQYF
TGTGCCAGCTGGAGGACGAGCACAGATACGCAGTATTTT
>TRBJ1-5|.|TRBD1|TRBV29-1
CSVAHGTGNQPQHF
TGCAGCGTTGCCCACGGGACAGGCAATCAGCCCCAGCATTTT
>TRBJ1-5|.|TRBD1|TRBV28
CASSKQQGARQPQHF
TGTGCCAGCAGTAAACAACAGGGGGCTAGGCAGCCCCAGCATTTT
>TRBJ1-2|.|.|TRBV5-1
CASSLDGTLYGYTF
TGCGCCAGCAGCTTGGACGGGACCCTTTATGGCTACACCTTC
>TRBJ2-7|.|.|TRBV6-6
CASSYRQTYEQYF
TGTGCCAGCAGTTACAGGCAGACCTACGAGCAGTACTTC
>TRBJ1-2|.|.|TRBV28
CASSLPGSGGYTF
TGTGCCAGCAGTTTACCCGGATCGGGAGGCTACACCTTC
>TRBJ2-3|once|TRBD1|TRBV9
CASSYRDSYTDTQYF
TGTGCCAGCAGCTACCGGGACAGCTACACAGATACGCAGTATTTT